This is a list of T cell receptor beta chains from one sample in a study of cytomegalovirus exposure and HLA in healthy donors. The data were produced by immunoSEQ multiplex PCR, yet TCRdb's version contains in-frame clones alone and is incomplete. The data hold about 130,000 clones, with over 70% observed a single time. Material for sequencing was PBMCs. The receptors shown here come from a woman between 18 and 29 years old in good health and CMV-seronegative. The CDR3 runs from the conserved cysteine through the conserved F or W. Each record gives: D gene, clone size, J gene, V gene, CDR3 DNA, CDR3 protein. A D gene is named only where the DNA matches it firmly. Size values are once, few and many counts, or a class for expanded clones, and some rows have none.

>-|-|TRBJ2-3|TRBV2
TGTGCCAGCAGTGTGCAGGGTTCGTTGACAGATACGCAGTATTTT
CASSVQGSLTDTQYF
>-|few|TRBJ1-1|TRBV5-6
TGTGCCAGCAGCTCCGACGGGGGAGCAGCTTTCTTT
CASSSDGGAAFF
>TRBD1|-|TRBJ1-5|TRBV4-2
TGTGCCAGCAGCCAAGTAATAGACCGGGACAGAGGAGATCAGCCCCAGCATTTT
CASSQVIDRDRGDQPQHF
>-|-|TRBJ2-3|TRBV20-1
TGCAGTGCTAGCATGGATACGCAGTATTTT
CSASMDTQYF
>-|once|TRBJ2-7|TRBV5-1
TGCGCCAGCAGCTTGGACAGGAGCTCCTACGAGCAGTACTTC
CASSLDRSSYEQYF
>-|-|TRBJ2-1|TRBV6-1
TGTGCCAGCAGTGAAGCTTCGGGGGTTGGTGAGCAGTTCTTC
CASSEASGVGEQFF
>TRBD1|once|TRBJ1-3|TRBV6-7
TGTGCCAGCAGTTACTCGAATTCAGGACAGGCTTCTGGAAACACCATATATTTT
CASSYSNSGQASGNTIYF
>-|-|TRBJ2-1|TRBV5-1
TGCGCCAGCAGCTTGGCCTCGGCGGGGAATAAGCAGTTCTTC
CASSLASAGNKQFF
>-|once|TRBJ2-2|TRBV6-1
TGTGCCAGCAGCGCTATCGGTCTACCGGGGGAGCTGTTTTTT
CASSAIGLPGELFF
>-|-|TRBJ1-1|TRBV7-8
TGTGCCAGCAGCTTAGACAGGAACACTGAAGCTTTCTTT
CASSLDRNTEAFF
>TRBD2|once|TRBJ2-1|TRBV5-4
TGTGCCAGCAGCCAAGTAGCGGGAGGAGTGGGGAATGAGCAGTTCTTC
CASSQVAGGVGNEQFF
>TRBD1|-|TRBJ1-1|TRBV5-1
TGCGCCAGCAGCTTGGAGGGACAGCTCACTGAAGCTTTCTTT
CASSLEGQLTEAFF
>TRBD1|-|TRBJ2-2|TRBV29-1
TGCAGCGGGGGACAGGGGGCCGGGGAGCTGTTTTTT
CSGGQGAGELFF
>-|-|TRBJ2-7|TRBV7-9
TGTGCCAGCAGCACATGGGGGGACGAGCAGTACTTC
CASSTWGDEQYF
>TRBD2|-|TRBJ2-1|TRBV5-6
TGTGCCAGCAGCTCAAGCGGGAGGGTTGAGCAGTTCTTC
CASSSSGRVEQFF
>-|-|TRBJ1-3|TRBV5-6
TGTGCCAGCAGCCGGGGAGGGCGCCGGTCTGGAAACACCATATATTTT
CASSRGGRRSGNTIYF
>-|-|TRBJ1-5|TRBV2
TGTGCCAGCAGTGAAGCGTCGCCGTGGCTTCAGCCCCAGCATTTT
CASSEASPWLQPQHF
>TRBD1|-|TRBJ1-1|TRBV2
TGTGCCGGGGGACAGGGGGCAAACACTGAAGCTTTCTTT
CAGGQGANTEAFF
>-|-|TRBJ2-7|TRBV12-5
TGTGCTAGTGGTTTGGTACTTTTCGACACCGTCTACGAGCAGTACTTC
CASGLVLFDTVYEQYF
>-|-|TRBJ1-2|TRBV10-2
TGCGCCAGCAGTGAGGCCGACACAGATAAGGGGGGCTACACCTTC
CASSEADTDKGGYTF
>-|-|TRBJ2-7|TRBV2
TGTGCCAGCAGTACCGGGACACCCGGGCACGAGCAGTACTTC
CASSTGTPGHEQYF
>-|-|TRBJ2-3|TRBV19
TGTGCCAGTAGTATAGCACGGGATACGCAGTATTTT
CASSIARDTQYF
>TRBD1|-|TRBJ1-5|TRBV27
TGTGCCAGCAGTTATACAGGGGATCAGCCCCAGCATTTT
CASSYTGDQPQHF
>-|-|TRBJ2-2|TRBV4-2
TGTGCCAGCAGCCAAGGAGGGACCGGGGAGCTGTTTTTT
CASSQGGTGELFF
>-|few|TRBJ1-1|TRBV19
TGTGCCAGTAGTATAGAGTTCAGGGGCACTGAAGCTTTCTTT
CASSIEFRGTEAFF
>TRBD2|-|TRBJ2-7|TRBV6-1
TGTGCCAGCAGTGAATCAACAGCGGGGTCCTACGAGCAGTACTTC
CASSESTAGSYEQYF
>TRBD1|-|TRBJ1-4|TRBV7-9
TGTGCCAGCAGCCTCACAGGGGCAGGTGAAAAACTGTTTTTT
CASSLTGAGEKLFF
>TRBD1|-|TRBJ1-2|TRBV11-3
TGTGCCAGCAGCTTTGATGACAGGGGATTTGGCTACACCTTC
CASSFDDRGFGYTF
>TRBD1|few|TRBJ2-5|TRBV7-8
TGTGCCAGCAGCCCGGACAGGGGGCTAGAGACCCAGTACTTC
CASSPDRGLETQYF
>-|-|TRBJ2-1|TRBV7-9
TGTGCCAGCACCCCGACGCGGGCGGGACCTCTCTCCTACAATGAGCAGTTCTTC
CASTPTRAGPLSYNEQFF
>TRBD1|-|TRBJ2-1|TRBV6-5
TGTGCCAGCAAGGGGGCCCCCTACAATGAGCAGTTCTTC
CASKGAPYNEQFF
>TRBD1|-|TRBJ1-4|TRBV6-4
TGTGCCAGCAGTGACAATACGGACAGGGCGCAAAAACTGTTTTTT
CASSDNTDRAQKLFF
>TRBD1|-|TRBJ1-4|TRBV13
TGTGCCAGCAGCGCCTCCAGGGGGCTTCGGGAAAAACTGTTTTTT
CASSASRGLREKLFF
>TRBD1|-|TRBJ1-4|TRBV5-1
TGCGCCAGCAGCTTGGATCCCGGACAGGGGAATGAAAAACTGTTTTTT
CASSLDPGQGNEKLFF
>TRBD1|once|TRBJ2-7|TRBV5-1
TGCGCCAGCAGCTTGGAACAGGGGGCGCAAGAGCAGTACTTC
CASSLEQGAQEQYF
>TRBD2|-|TRBJ2-5|TRBV7-6
TGTGCCAGCAGCTCAAGCTTAGCGGGAGGGAGGGAGACCCAGTACTTC
CASSSSLAGGRETQYF
>TRBD2|-|TRBJ2-7|TRBV25-1
TGTGCCAGCAGTGAACCGGGAGGGGTCTACGAGCAGTACTTC
CASSEPGGVYEQYF
>-|-|TRBJ2-1|TRBV6-1
TGTGCCAGCATCGGGGTTAGCTCCTACAATGAGCAGTTCTTC
CASIGVSSYNEQFF
>-|-|TRBJ1-5|TRBV30
TGTGCCTGGGGAAGACGGGACCCCGGGAGGCAGCCCCAGCATTTT
CAWGRRDPGRQPQHF
>TRBD2|-|TRBJ2-7|TRBV27
TGTGCCAGCAGTGAATTGGGACTAGCCCCCTACGAGCAGTACTTC
CASSELGLAPYEQYF
>-|-|TRBJ2-1|TRBV6-5
TGTGCCAGCAGTTATGAGGGAGGCAATGAGCAGTTCTTC
CASSYEGGNEQFF
>TRBD1|-|TRBJ2-5|TRBV5-1
TGCGCCAGCAGTAAACAGGGGGACCAAGAGACCCAGTACTTC
CASSKQGDQETQYF
>-|-|TRBJ1-2|TRBV5-1
TGCGCCAGCAGCTTGGAAGGGGTATGGGGCTACACCTTC
CASSLEGVWGYTF
>-|-|TRBJ1-1|TRBV7-9
TGTGCCAGCAGCCCAGACTACACTGAAGCTTTCTTT
CASSPDYTEAFF
>TRBD1|-|TRBJ1-5|TRBV19
TGTGCCAGTAGTCCGGACAGGGGGCTTTATAGCAATCAGCCCCAGCATTTT
CASSPDRGLYSNQPQHF
>-|-|TRBJ1-5|TRBV19
TGTGCCAGTAGACCACATCCTAGTCAGCCCCAGCATTTT
CASRPHPSQPQHF